This T cell receptor (beta chain) stems from a study of identical twins. Overall study results and limits: Part of the zero-insertion signal could reflect confounding by invariant MAIT and iNKT cells. Out-of-frame TCR alpha sharing observed in monozygotic twins exceeded model estimates. Beta clonotypes that were abundant in cord blood contained fewer insertions, a pattern absent from memory repertoires.

This clonotype was detected only a few times. What it binds is not known. J was trimmed by 1 base and V by 4 bases; bases with no gene match: 7. The CDR3 totals 16 residues. Looked up from germline, CDR1 is MNHEY and CDR2 is SVGAGI. A universal primer site arose from template switching, and cDNA bore unique molecular identifiers. Using its own MiXCR run on the 5' RACE reads, TCRdb lists one record per CDR3 protein. The sample has some 1,700,000 distinct CDR3 sequences, 32% seen once. Sequenced input: cord blood. This TCR was sampled from a newborn girl in good health. V is TRBV6-5 and J is TRBJ1-1, with 9 nucleotides matching TRBD1. In DNA form, the CDR3 reads TGTGCCAGCAGTTCACCGGGACAGGGTTCGAACACTGAAGCTTTCTTT. Protein sequence: CASSSPGQGSNTEAFF.